Listed below are T cell receptor beta chains from one sample, sequenced in a study of response to subunit inactivated influenza vaccine. Each CDR3 protein gets one entry after TCRdb re-called the RT-PCR reads with MiXCR. The sample includes over 650,000 distinct CDR3 sequences, 18% of them seen just once. Sequenced material: PBMCs from blood, taken roughly 5 days after vaccination. The source of these receptors is a man aged 45 to 65 who received an inactivated influenza vaccine. Each CDR3 is given with its conserved first and last residue. Each record gives: J gene, V gene, D gene, clone size, CDR3 protein, CDR3 DNA. D genes are given only for firm matches. Rows may omit the clone size; those that give it use once, few, many or a size class.

TRBJ2-1 TRBV15 TRBD2 few CATSRDSSGTSGRPSYNEQFF TGTGCCACCAGCAGAGATAGCTCCGGGACTAGCGGGAGGCCCTCCTACAATGAGCAGTTCTTC
TRBJ2-1 TRBV4-3 - many CASSQELLDEQFF TGCGCCAGCAGCCAAGAACTCCTGGATGAGCAGTTCTTC
TRBJ2-2 TRBV9 - - CASNRDTNTGELFF TGTGCCAGCAACCGGGACACTAACACCGGGGAGCTGTTTTTT
TRBJ2-7 TRBV19 - few CASSIGNSNEQYF TGTGCCAGTAGTATAGGTAACAGTAACGAGCAGTACTTC
TRBJ2-7 TRBV20-1 - - CSAINRDGVSYEQYF TGCAGTGCAATAAACCGGGACGGAGTCTCCTACGAGCAGTACTTC
TRBJ1-4 TRBV6-1 - few CASSGVWGEKLFF TGTGCCAGCTCAGGGGTTTGGGGGGAAAAACTGTTTTTT
TRBJ1-1 TRBV5-6 - few CASSLGLTGMNTEAFF TGTGCCAGCAGCTTGGGTTTAACGGGTATGAACACTGAAGCTTTCTTT
TRBJ1-1 TRBV6-2/TRBV6-3 - - CASRRTDTNTEAFF TGTGCCAGCAGAAGAACAGACACGAACACTGAAGCTTTCTTT
TRBJ2-3 TRBV11-2 TRBD1 few CASSSMDRVGQYF TGTGCCAGCAGTTCCATGGACAGGGTAGGGCAGTATTTT
TRBJ1-1 TRBV6-5 TRBD1 - CASSSPLLRTGNTEAFF TGTGCCAGCAGTTCACCCCTACTCCGGACAGGGAACACTGAAGCTTTCTTT
TRBJ2-5 TRBV2 TRBD2 - CASSEDLREGKETQYF TGTGCCAGCAGTGAGGACCTCAGGGAGGGGAAAGAGACCCAGTACTTC
TRBJ2-1 TRBV4-1 TRBD2 - CASSQNEASGGWQFF TGCGCCAGCAGCCAAAATGAGGCTAGCGGGGGATGGCAGTTCTTC
TRBJ2-7 TRBV20-1 TRBD1 few CSASRDRGQDEQYF TGCAGTGCTTCCCGGGACAGGGGGCAGGACGAGCAGTACTTC